This TCR beta chain appears in the sequencing data of a study of blood T cell repertoires in COVID-19. In the study overall: PBMCs, B-cell-depleted T cells, or T cells provided the cDNA or gDNA that made up the material.

Authors' analysis steps: Nucleated cell number was recorded as an estimate derived from reference gene primer amplification. Sequencing used immunoSEQ multiplex PCR; TCRdb keeps in-frame clones, though not all of them. That table supplies the V and J calls and clone size; D and trimming were determined from the DNA. The sample comprises a few hundred thousand clones, roughly 80% of which are singletons, and over 9.5% rests with the top ten. CDR1 is LNHDA, CDR2 SQIVND, per germline (reference sequence). The germline V and J ends were trimmed by 4 bases and 4 bases, with 18 bases remaining between them. The CDR3 is made up of 16 amino acids.

Sequenced input: peripheral blood. The clonotype originates from a woman of 80 years or more with acute or convalescent COVID-19. This chain uses TRBV19 with TRBJ2-3, with a tentative D call TRBD1 (6 bases). Written as DNA, the CDR3 is TGTGCCAGTAGTAGTGTCTGGGACACTAGGGCAGATACGCAGTATTTT. Encoded protein: CASSSVWDTRADTQYF.